The clone carrying this T cell receptor beta chain turned up a few times. Its antigen remains unidentified. TCRdb reprocessed the RT-PCR reads via MiXCR and lists one record per CDR3 protein. The sample has roughly 570,000 distinct CDR3 sequences; roughly 13% are singletons. The sample is drawn from a study of response to subunit inactivated influenza vaccine. J gave up 1 base and V 3 bases, and 12 bases lay outside the gene matches. The CDR3 covers 21 residues. CDR1 and CDR2 (germline): MRHNA, SNTAGT. The study, taken as a whole, reports: The authors proposed limited new T cell recruitment per seasonal influenza vaccination.

This sequence originates from a man in his forties or fifties who received an inactivated influenza vaccine. The rearrangement links TRBV6-4 to TRBJ2-1; 16 bases map to TRBD2. Specimen: PBMCs from blood, collected 35 to 45 days after vaccination. The CDR3 is CASSDRAGTSGRGASYNEQFF. The CDR3 coding sequence is TGTGCCAGCAGTGATCGGGCCGGGACTAGCGGGAGGGGCGCGTCCTACAATGAGCAGTTCTTC.